This entry describes one T cell receptor beta chain. Unique molecular identifiers tagged the TCRbeta library. TCRdb processed the PCR reads anew with MiXCR; each CDR3 protein has one entry. The data contain some 300,000 distinct CDR3 sequences, about a tenth of them singletons. Trimming pared 4 bases from V and 2 bases from J, leaving 14 bases between. The CDR3 has 15 amino acids. Germline V gene data show CDR1 as SGHRS and CDR2 as YFSETQ. These data belong to a study of T-cell reconstitution after alpha-beta-depleted transplantation in children. V and J are TRBV5-1 and TRBJ2-3; D gene unclear. The sequence was collected from a human donor who donated a stem cell graft to a child with acute lymphoblastic leukemia. Material: PBMCs from the stem cell graft donor, obtained from the stem cell graft. CDR3 protein: CASSPRRSLTDTQYF. CDR3 sequence (DNA): TGCGCCAGCAGCCCGCGACGATCCCTCACAGATACGCAGTATTTT.